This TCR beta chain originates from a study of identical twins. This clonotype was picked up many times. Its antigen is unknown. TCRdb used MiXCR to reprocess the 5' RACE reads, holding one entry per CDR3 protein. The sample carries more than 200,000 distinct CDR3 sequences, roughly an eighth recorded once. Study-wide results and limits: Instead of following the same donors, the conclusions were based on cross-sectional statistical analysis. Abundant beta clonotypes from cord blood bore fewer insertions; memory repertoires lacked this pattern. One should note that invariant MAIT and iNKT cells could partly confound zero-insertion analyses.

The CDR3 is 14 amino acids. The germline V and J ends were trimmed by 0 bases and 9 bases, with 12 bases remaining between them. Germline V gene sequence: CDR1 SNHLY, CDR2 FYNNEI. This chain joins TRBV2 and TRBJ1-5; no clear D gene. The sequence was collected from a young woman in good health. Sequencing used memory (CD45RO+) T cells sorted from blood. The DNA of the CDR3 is TGTGCCAGCAGTGAAGCATTCCGGAATTCGCCCCAGCATTTT. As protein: CASSEAFRNSPQHF.